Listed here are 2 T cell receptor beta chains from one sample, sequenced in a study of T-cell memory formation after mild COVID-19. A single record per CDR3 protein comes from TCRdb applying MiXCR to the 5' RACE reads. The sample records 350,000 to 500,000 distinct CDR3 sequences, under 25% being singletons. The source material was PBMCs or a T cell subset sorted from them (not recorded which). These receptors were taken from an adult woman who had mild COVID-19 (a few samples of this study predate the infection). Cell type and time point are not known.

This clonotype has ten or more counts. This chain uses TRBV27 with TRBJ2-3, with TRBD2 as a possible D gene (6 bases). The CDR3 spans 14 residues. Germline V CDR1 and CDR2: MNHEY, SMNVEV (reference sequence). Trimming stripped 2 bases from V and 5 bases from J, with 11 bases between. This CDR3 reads CASSLTGVLDTQYF. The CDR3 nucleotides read TGTGCCAGCAGTTTAACGGGAGTGTTAGATACGCAGTATTTT.

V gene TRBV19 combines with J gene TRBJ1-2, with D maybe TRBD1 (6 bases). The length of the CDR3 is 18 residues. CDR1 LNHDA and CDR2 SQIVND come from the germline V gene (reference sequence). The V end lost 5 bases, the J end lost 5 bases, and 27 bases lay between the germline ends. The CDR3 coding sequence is TGTGCCAGTAGTCGACGTCCGGGACACAGCCAATTTGGTTATGGCTACACCTTC. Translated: CASSRRPGHSQFGYGYTF. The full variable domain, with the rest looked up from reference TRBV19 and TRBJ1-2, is DGGITQSPKYLFRKEGQNVTLSCEQNLNHDAMYWYRQDPGQGLRLIYYSQIVNDFQKGDIAEGYSVSREKKESFPLTVTSAQKNPTAFYLCASSRRPGHSQFGYGYTFGSGTRLTVV.